A selection of T cell receptor beta chains follows, all from one sample in a study of blood T cells in healthy people across ages. TCRdb reanalysed the 5' RACE reads using MiXCR and keeps one entry per CDR3 protein. The sample has around 990,000 distinct CDR3 sequences, around two fifths seen once. The sample was blood. Receptor source: a man between 18 and 35 years old in good health. CDR3s include the opening cysteine and the closing phenylalanine or tryptophan. The order of the fields is V gene, D gene, clone size, J gene, CDR3 DNA, CDR3 protein. A D gene is named only where the DNA matches it firmly. Clone size is stated in some rows and not others, as once, few, many or a class when expanded.

V: TRBV2
D: TRBD1
size: .
J: TRBJ2-3
DNA: TGTGCCGGCACAGGGGGCGGCACAGATACGCAGTATTTT
CDR3: CAGTGGGTDTQYF

V: TRBV14
D: TRBD2
size: .
J: TRBJ2-3
DNA: TGTGCCAGCAGCCAGACTAGCGGGGGTCCAGATACGCAGTATTTT
CDR3: CASSQTSGGPDTQYF

V: TRBV9
D: TRBD1
size: .
J: TRBJ1-2
DNA: TGTGCCAGCAGCGTAGGGGCAGGGGGTTTATCGGGCTACACCTTC
CDR3: CASSVGAGGLSGYTF

V: TRBV20-1
D: TRBD1
size: once
J: TRBJ2-7
DNA: TGCAGTGCTGCCGGGACAGCTCTCGTTCGCAATGAGCAGTACTTC
CDR3: CSAAGTALVRNEQYF

V: TRBV25-1
D: .
size: .
J: TRBJ2-7
DNA: TGTGCCAGCAGGAAAACAGCGAGCTCCTACGAGCAGTACTTC
CDR3: CASRKTASSYEQYF

V: TRBV9
D: .
size: few
J: TRBJ1-5
DNA: TGTGCCAGCAGCGTAGGGGGGACTAGCAATCAGCCCCAGCATTTT
CDR3: CASSVGGTSNQPQHF

V: TRBV29-1
D: .
size: .
J: TRBJ1-1
DNA: TGCAGCGTCCCTCCGCAGACCAGTAACACTGAAGCTTTCTTT
CDR3: CSVPPQTSNTEAFF

V: TRBV10-3
D: .
size: .
J: TRBJ1-2
DNA: TGTGCCATCAGTGGGTCCCCAGGGTACTATGACTACACCTTC
CDR3: CAISGSPGYYDYTF

V: TRBV2
D: .
size: few
J: TRBJ2-3
DNA: TGTGCCAGCAGTACAGAGCACACAGATACGCAGTATTTT
CDR3: CASSTEHTDTQYF

V: TRBV6-2/TRBV6-3
D: TRBD1
size: .
J: TRBJ2-1
DNA: TGTGCCAGCAGGTGGACAGGGATTGAGCAGTTCTTC
CDR3: CASRWTGIEQFF

V: TRBV12-3/TRBV12-4
D: .
size: few
J: TRBJ2-3
DNA: TGTGCCAGCAGTTTTTCGGGGGGCGTGGATACGCAGTATTTT
CDR3: CASSFSGGVDTQYF

V: TRBV7-2
D: TRBD1
size: .
J: TRBJ2-5
DNA: TGTGCCAGCCTACTTCGACAGGGGGGCGGTTGGGAGACCCAGTACTTC
CDR3: CASLLRQGGGWETQYF

V: TRBV12-3/TRBV12-4
D: .
size: few
J: TRBJ2-1
DNA: TGTGCCAGCCTTATGTGGGCAGGGCGTGAGCAGTTCTTC
CDR3: CASLMWAGREQFF

V: TRBV7-2
D: .
size: many
J: TRBJ2-7
DNA: TGTGCCAGCAGCTTATTCGGCTACGAGCAGTACTTC
CDR3: CASSLFGYEQYF

V: TRBV10-3
D: .
size: few
J: TRBJ2-3
DNA: TGTGCCATCAGTGAGTCGAGGGTCAGGACAGATACGCAGTATTTT
CDR3: CAISESRVRTDTQYF

V: TRBV7-8
D: .
size: .
J: TRBJ2-1
DNA: TGTGCCAGCAGCCTCGGACTTAAAACCTACAATGAGCAGTTCTTC
CDR3: CASSLGLKTYNEQFF

V: TRBV6-5
D: TRBD2
size: .
J: TRBJ2-1
DNA: TGTGCCAGCAGGCCGTCTAGCGGGGTTACCTACAATGAGCAGTTCTTC
CDR3: CASRPSSGVTYNEQFF

V: TRBV12-5
D: .
size: few
J: TRBJ1-2
DNA: TGTGCTAGTGGTTTGGCACAGGGTGTCGGGGGCTACACCTTC
CDR3: CASGLAQGVGGYTF

V: TRBV5-1
D: TRBD2
size: .
J: TRBJ2-1
DNA: TGCGCCAGCAGCTTACGACTAGCGGGGGGTTATGAGCAGTTCTTC
CDR3: CASSLRLAGGYEQFF

V: TRBV20-1
D: TRBD1
size: few
J: TRBJ1-2
DNA: TGCAGTGCTAGAGATGGACAGGGATACCTCCGAGGCTACACCTTC
CDR3: CSARDGQGYLRGYTF

V: TRBV20-1
D: .
size: .
J: TRBJ2-3
DNA: TGCAGTGCTAGCTTTGACTCAGGCACAGATACGCAGTATTTT
CDR3: CSASFDSGTDTQYF

V: TRBV20-1
D: TRBD1
size: .
J: TRBJ1-1
DNA: TGCAGTGCTCAGGGGGACACTGAAGCTTTCTTT
CDR3: CSAQGDTEAFF

V: TRBV29-1
D: .
size: few
J: TRBJ2-5
DNA: TGCAGCTCCCTCCTTGAGACCCAGTACTTC
CDR3: CSSLLETQYF

V: TRBV20-1
D: .
size: few
J: TRBJ2-3
DNA: TGCAGTGCTTCTGCAGGGATAGATACGCAGTATTTT
CDR3: CSASAGIDTQYF

V: TRBV24-1
D: .
size: few
J: TRBJ1-2
DNA: TGTGCCACCAGTGATTCGACACCAACGGGCGGCTACACCTTC
CDR3: CATSDSTPTGGYTF

V: TRBV25-1
D: .
size: .
J: TRBJ2-3
DNA: TGTGCCAGCAGTTGGCAAGCCACAGATACGCAGTATTTT
CDR3: CASSWQATDTQYF

V: TRBV25-1
D: .
size: few
J: TRBJ1-1
DNA: TGTGCCAGCAGTCCGCCGGGGTTCCTGAACACTGAAGCTTTCTTT
CDR3: CASSPPGFLNTEAFF

V: TRBV6-5
D: .
size: .
J: TRBJ1-4
DNA: TGTGCCAGCCAGGGGCGTTTGAATAATGAAAAACTGTTTTTT
CDR3: CASQGRLNNEKLFF

V: TRBV5-1
D: .
size: .
J: TRBJ2-2
DNA: TGCGCCAGCAGCTTAGGGACATTCAACACCGGGGAGCTGTTTTTT
CDR3: CASSLGTFNTGELFF

V: TRBV7-9
D: .
size: .
J: TRBJ1-1
DNA: TGTGCCAGCAACCGGGGCACCCTGAACACTGAAGCTTTCTTT
CDR3: CASNRGTLNTEAFF

V: TRBV4-3
D: TRBD2
size: .
J: TRBJ2-1
DNA: TGCGCCAGCAGCCAAGAGGGTTGGACTAGCGGGGGCCTCAATGAGCAGTTCTTC
CDR3: CASSQEGWTSGGLNEQFF

V: TRBV28
D: .
size: few
J: TRBJ1-1
DNA: TGTGCCAGCACCCCTTCAGTAAGGACTGAAGCTTTCTTT
CDR3: CASTPSVRTEAFF

V: TRBV20-1
D: .
size: .
J: TRBJ1-5
DNA: TGCAGTGCGAAAGGAGGGGGCAATCAGCCCCAGCATTTT
CDR3: CSAKGGGNQPQHF

V: TRBV15
D: TRBD1
size: few
J: TRBJ1-2
DNA: TGTGCCACCAGCAGAGGAACCACAGGGGCTAGGGGAGGCTACACCTTC
CDR3: CATSRGTTGARGGYTF

V: TRBV20-1
D: TRBD1
size: .
J: TRBJ2-3
DNA: TGCAGTGCTACCTTGGGAAGGGGGCGTATTGGGGGTACAGATACGCAGTATTTT
CDR3: CSATLGRGRIGGTDTQYF

V: TRBV18
D: .
size: few
J: TRBJ2-7
DNA: TGTGCCAGCTCAGCCGACAGGAACTCTGTAAACGAGCAGTACTTC
CDR3: CASSADRNSVNEQYF

V: TRBV4-2
D: .
size: .
J: TRBJ2-7
DNA: TGTGCCAGCAGCCCGAAATGGACAGTCCCTCAGGAGCAGTACTTC
CDR3: CASSPKWTVPQEQYF

V: TRBV4-3
D: .
size: few
J: TRBJ1-2
DNA: TGCGCCAGCAGCCGAGAAGGGACATCTTCTGGCTACACCTTC
CDR3: CASSREGTSSGYTF

V: TRBV6-1
D: .
size: few
J: TRBJ1-2
DNA: TGTGCCAGCAGTGAAGTTAATCCCTATGGCTACACCTTC
CDR3: CASSEVNPYGYTF

V: TRBV7-9
D: .
size: .
J: TRBJ1-4
DNA: TGTGCCAGCAGCCCAGATGGGGGAACTAATGAAAAACTGTTTTTT
CDR3: CASSPDGGTNEKLFF

V: TRBV20-1
D: TRBD1
size: .
J: TRBJ1-6
DNA: TGCAGTGCTAGAGATGGAGGGACAGGCGCCATCGGCCATAATTCACCCCTCCACTTT
CDR3: CSARDGGTGAIGHNSPLHF

V: TRBV20-1
D: TRBD1
size: .
J: TRBJ2-6
DNA: TGCAGTGCCACGGACAGGCGCTCCGGGGCCAACGTCCTGACTTTC
CDR3: CSATDRRSGANVLTF

V: TRBV7-2
D: .
size: once
J: TRBJ1-1
DNA: TGTGCCAGCAGCTTAGGGTACAAACCTGATGAAGCTTTCTTT
CDR3: CASSLGYKPDEAFF

V: TRBV27
D: TRBD1
size: few
J: TRBJ2-7
DNA: TGTGCCAGCAGAGCCAGGACAGGGGTCTACGAGCAGTACTTC
CDR3: CASRARTGVYEQYF

V: TRBV12-3/TRBV12-4
D: .
size: few
J: TRBJ1-2
DNA: TGTGCCAGCATCGAGGGGCCGGACTATGGCTACACCTTC
CDR3: CASIEGPDYGYTF

V: TRBV15
D: .
size: .
J: TRBJ1-5
DNA: TGTGCCACCAGCAGAGAGATTGGGGCCCAGCATTTT
CDR3: CATSREIGAQHF

V: TRBV28
D: .
size: .
J: TRBJ2-1
DNA: TGTGCCAGCAGTTTACGCAGGGGGGGCGATGAGCAGTTCTTC
CDR3: CASSLRRGGDEQFF

V: TRBV5-1
D: TRBD1
size: .
J: TRBJ2-3
DNA: TGCGCCAGCAGCGTACAGGGGGCAATGGCAGATACGCAGTATTTT
CDR3: CASSVQGAMADTQYF

V: TRBV19
D: .
size: .
J: TRBJ2-3
DNA: TGTGCCAGTAGTATAGGTGGAGTGATTAGCAAGGATACGCAGTATTTT
CDR3: CASSIGGVISKDTQYF

V: TRBV20-1
D: .
size: .
J: TRBJ1-1
DNA: TGCAGTGCTAGACAGGGGCCACTGAACACTGAAGCTTTCTTT
CDR3: CSARQGPLNTEAFF

V: TRBV9
D: .
size: .
J: TRBJ1-4
DNA: TGTGCCAGCAGTTCACAGGGAGGGACTAATGAAAAACTGTTTTTT
CDR3: CASSSQGGTNEKLFF

V: TRBV4-2
D: .
size: .
J: TRBJ2-7
DNA: TGTGCCAGCAGCCGAAATCCGGGGAATAACGAGCAGTACTTC
CDR3: CASSRNPGNNEQYF

V: TRBV5-1
D: .
size: few
J: TRBJ1-1
DNA: TGCGCCAGCAGCTTGACCGCGGGGAACACTGAAGCTTTCTTT
CDR3: CASSLTAGNTEAFF

V: TRBV6-5
D: .
size: .
J: TRBJ1-2
DNA: TGTGCCAGCAGTTATTCAGCCACCCTACATGCGAACTATGGCTACACCTTC
CDR3: CASSYSATLHANYGYTF